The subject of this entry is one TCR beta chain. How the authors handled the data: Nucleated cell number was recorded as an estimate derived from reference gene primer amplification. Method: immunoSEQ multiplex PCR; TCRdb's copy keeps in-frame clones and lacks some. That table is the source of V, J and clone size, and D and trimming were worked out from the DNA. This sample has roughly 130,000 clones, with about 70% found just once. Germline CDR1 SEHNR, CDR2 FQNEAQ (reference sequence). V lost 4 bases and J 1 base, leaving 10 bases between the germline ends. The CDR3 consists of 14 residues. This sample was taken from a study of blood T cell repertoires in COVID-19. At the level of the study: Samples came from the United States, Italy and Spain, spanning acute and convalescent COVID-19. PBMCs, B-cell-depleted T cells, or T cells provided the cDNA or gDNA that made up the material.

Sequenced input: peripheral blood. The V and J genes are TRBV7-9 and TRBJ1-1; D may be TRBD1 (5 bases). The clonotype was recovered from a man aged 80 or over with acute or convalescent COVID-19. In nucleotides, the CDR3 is TGTGCCAGCAGCTCCAGGGCTGCGAACACTGAAGCTTTCTTT. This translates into CASSSRAANTEAFF.